The 31 T cell receptor beta chains reported below all come from one sample, sequenced in a study of blood T cell repertoires in COVID-19. TCRdb's copy holds only in-frame clones and misses some; the assay was immunoSEQ multiplex PCR. The sample shows around 300,000 clones, approximately 92% of them seen only once. Sample: PBMCs or T cells enriched from blood (not recorded which). All receptors come from a young woman who had recovered from COVID-19.

The rearrangement joins TRBV6-5 to TRBJ2-6; D call uncertain. Trimming took off 7 bases at V and 1 base at J, with 5 bases between the two ends. The CDR3 extends over 13 amino acids. Germline V lookup: CDR1 MNHEY, CDR2 SVGAGI. This chain's CDR3 is CASKESGANVLTF. In DNA form, the CDR3 reads TGTGCCAGCAAGGAGTCTGGGGCCAACGTCCTGACTTTC.

The chain carries TRBV5-1 and TRBJ1-1; D ambiguous. The CDR3 runs 13 residues. The germline CDR1 and CDR2 sequences are SGHRS and YFSETQ. Trimming removed 3 bases at V and 0 bases at J, with 6 bases between. CDR3 sequence: CASSSTLNTEAFF. The CDR3 DNA follows: TGCGCCAGCAGCTCCACTTTGAACACTGAAGCTTTCTTT.

V and J are TRBV5-5 and TRBJ1-1; D possibly corresponds to TRBD1 (5 bases). The CDR3 is 14 residues long. Trimming cost V 2 bases and J 5 bases, with 13 bases left between them. In germline, CDR1 is SGHKS, CDR2 YYEKEE (reference sequence). This chain's CDR3 is CASSFRQGSTEAFF. The CDR3 bases are TGTGCCAGCAGCTTCCGGCAGGGAAGTACTGAAGCTTTCTTT. The full variable domain, rest sourced from reference TRBV5-5 and TRBJ1-1, is DAGVTQSPTHLIKTRGQQVTLRCSPISGHKSVSWYQQVLGQGPQFIFQYYEKEERGRGNFPDRFSARQFPNYSSELNVNALLLGDSALYLCASSFRQGSTEAFFGQGTRLTVV.

As regards this clone: It is unclear where the CDR3 begins or ends on the DNA, so no DNA is shown, and the CDR3 is as TCRdb lists it. This sequence joins TRBV2 and TRBJ1-2; TRBD1, the table's D call, was not compared with the DNA. The length of the CDR3 is 11 amino acids, counting both ends. Germline loops: CDR1 SNHLY, CDR2 FYNNEI. CDR3: CASWGQGAHTF.

This sequence joins TRBV5-4 and TRBJ2-1; the match to TRBD1 covers 8 bases. CDR3 size: 15 residues. V shed 4 bases, J shed 4 bases, and the junction held 7 bases outside the gene matches. The germline gives CDR1 SGHNT, CDR2 YYREEE (reference sequence). The CDR3, as DNA: TGTGCCAGCAGCCACGACAGGGGTAGTTACAATGAGCAGTTCTTC. The encoded protein is CASSHDRGSYNEQFF.

The table lists this clone with a count of one. The rearrangement links TRBV5-5 to TRBJ2-7; TRBD1 agrees at 9 bases. Per the germline V gene, CDR1 is SGHKS and CDR2 is YYEKEE (reference sequence). The CDR3 runs to 14 residues. Trimming at V came to 2 bases and at J to 1 base, leaving 1 base not matched to a gene. CDR3 nucleotide sequence: TGTGCCAGCAGCTTCGGGACAGGGTCCTACGAGCAGTACTTC. This encodes CASSFGTGSYEQYF. Full variable domain (rest looked up from reference TRBV5-5 and TRBJ2-7): DAGVTQSPTHLIKTRGQQVTLRCSPISGHKSVSWYQQVLGQGPQFIFQYYEKEERGRGNFPDRFSARQFPNYSSELNVNALLLGDSALYLCASSFGTGSYEQYFGPGTRLTVT.

The genes are TRBV4-1 and TRBJ1-2; 9 bases map to TRBD1. J was trimmed by 6 bases and V by 0 bases; bases with no gene match: 8. This CDR3 has 16 residues. The germline CDR1 and CDR2 sequences are MGHRA and YSYEKL. As DNA, the CDR3 is TGCGCCAGCAGCCAAGATCGAGCGACAGGGGGACATGGCTACACCTTC. Translating gives CASSQDRATGGHGYTF.

This clone was observed a single time. This chain links TRBV5-1 with TRBJ2-7, with 8 bases fitting TRBD1. The germline V gene has CDR1 SGHRS and CDR2 YFSETQ. V lost 0 bases, J lost 5 bases, and 7 bases stayed unmatched. The CDR3 length is 15 residues. This CDR3 is CASSLAGQGAHEQYF. The CDR3, as DNA: TGCGCCAGCAGCTTGGCCGGTCAGGGGGCCCACGAGCAGTACTTC.

The chain combines TRBV7-8 with TRBJ1-5; D might be TRBD1 (5 bases). Trimming removed 1 base at V and 0 bases at J, with 13 bases between. Germline lookup yields CDR1 SGHVS and CDR2 FQNEAQ. This CDR3 region has 17 residues. CDR3 protein: CASSLVEWGGSNQPQHF. The CDR3 DNA reads as TGTGCCAGCAGCTTAGTTGAGTGGGGCGGTAGCAATCAGCCCCAGCATTTT. Together with reference TRBV7-8 and TRBJ1-5, the CDR3 gives the full variable domain: GAGVSQSPRYKVAKRGQDVALRCDPISGHVSLFWYQQALGQGPEFLTYFQNEAQLDKSGLPSDRFFAERPEGSVSTLKIQRTQQEDSAVYLCASSLVEWGGSNQPQHFGDGTRLSIL.

This chain links TRBV5-1 with TRBJ1-4; maybe TRBD1 (5 bases). The CDR3 is 16 residues long. Germline V gene data show CDR1 as SGHRS and CDR2 as YFSETQ. The ends were cut back, 4 bases at V and 0 bases at J, with 13 bases in the middle. The CDR3 nucleotides are TGCGCCAGCAGCATATCCGACAGTGCAACTAATGAAAAACTGTTTTTT. Translation: CASSISDSATNEKLFF. Together with reference TRBV5-1 and TRBJ1-4, the CDR3 gives the full variable domain: KAGVTQTPRYLIKTRGQQVTLSCSPISGHRSVSWYQQTPGQGLQFLFEYFSETQRNKGNFPGRFSGRQFSNSRSEMNVSTLELGDSALYLCASSISDSATNEKLFFGSGTQLSVL.

DNA of the CDR3: TGTGCCAGCAGCCAAGCCCTAGCGGGGGGTTCCGAGCAGTACTTC. It encodes CASSQALAGGSEQYF. The J gene is TRBJ2-7, the V gene TRBV3-1 (or the pseudogene TRBV3-2); 11 bases are shared with TRBD2. This CDR3 has 15 residues. With V trimmed by 1 base and J by 6 bases, 5 bases remained unmatched. The germline CDR1 and CDR2 sequences are LGHDT and YNNKEL (reference sequence).

The chain couples TRBV5-6 to TRBJ2-5, with a weak D call TRBD1 (5 bases). Trimming pared 2 bases from V and 0 bases from J, leaving 14 bases between. Germline V gives CDR1 SGHDT, CDR2 YYEEEE. The CDR3 runs 16 residues. CDR3 coding DNA: TGTGCCAGCAGCTTAGTGAGCAGGGCCGACCAAGAGACCCAGTACTTC. Amino acid sequence: CASSLVSRADQETQYF.

CDR3 coding DNA: TGTGCCAGCAGCTTGACAGGGATGAACACTGAAGCTTTCTTT. The encoded protein is CASSLTGMNTEAFF. V is TRBV5-5 and J is TRBJ1-1; D possibly corresponds to TRBD1 (6 bases). From germline, CDR1 is SGHKS and CDR2 YYEKEE (reference sequence). The CDR3 contains 14 residues. Deletions cut 1 base from V and 0 bases from J, with 7 bases between.

V usage is TRBV5-1 and J usage is TRBJ2-3; a possible D gene is TRBD1 (5 bases). The CDR3 extends over 14 amino acids. The V end lost 0 bases, the J end lost 5 bases, and 10 bases lay between the germline ends. Germline V gene data show CDR1 as SGHRS and CDR2 as YFSETQ. The DNA for the CDR3 is TGCGCCAGCAGCTTGGCCCAGGGAATAGATACGCAGTATTTT. Amino acid sequence: CASSLAQGIDTQYF. The full variable domain, rest sourced from reference TRBV5-1 and TRBJ2-3, is KAGVTQTPRYLIKTRGQQVTLSCSPISGHRSVSWYQQTPGQGLQFLFEYFSETQRNKGNFPGRFSGRQFSNSRSEMNVSTLELGDSALYLCASSLAQGIDTQYFGPGTRLTVL.

V usage is TRBV6-5 and J usage is TRBJ2-1, with D tentatively TRBD2 (5 bases). Trimming pared 6 bases from V and 5 bases from J, leaving 14 bases between. The CDR3 has 14 residues. CDR1 is MNHEY and CDR2 is SVGAGI in the germline V gene. DNA of the CDR3: TGTGCCAGCAGCACTCCGGGGATTCACAATGAGCAGTTCTTC. This encodes CASSTPGIHNEQFF.

The rearrangement links TRBV23-1 to TRBJ1-1; 9 bases line up with TRBD1. TRBV23-1 is an ORF, and what it does is uncertain. The CDR3 totals 16 residues. V was pared by 5 bases and J by 7 bases, with 14 bases of the junction left unmatched. CDR3 in amino acids: CASSGLPHRGLDEAFF. The DNA for the CDR3 is TGCGCCAGCAGTGGGCTGCCTCACAGGGGGCTGGATGAAGCTTTCTTT.

J is TRBJ2-5 and V is TRBV24-1; tentatively, D is TRBD2 (6 bases). V gave up 4 bases and J gave up 5 bases, with 13 bases separating them. Germline-derived CDR1 and CDR2 are KGHDR and SFDVKD. This CDR3 has 14 residues. CDR3 DNA sequence: TGTGCCACCAGTGACACGGACTATGCGGAGACCCAGTACTTC. Its translation: CATSDTDYAETQYF.

V is TRBV4-1 and J is TRBJ2-2; TRBD2 matches 11 bases. Germline loops: CDR1 MGHRA, CDR2 YSYEKL. The CDR3 is 14 residues long. J was trimmed by 6 bases and V by 5 bases; bases with no gene match: 2. DNA for the CDR3: TGCGCCAGCAGCGGGGGACTAGCGGCCGGGGAGCTGTTTTTT. Translated: CASSGGLAAGELFF.

About this clone: The sample has other DNA sequences that encode this CDR3 too. The chain's CDR3 is CASRENYGYTF. CDR3 DNA sequence: TGTGCCAGCAGAGAGAACTATGGCTACACCTTC. The chain couples TRBV2 to TRBJ1-2; D ambiguous. Looked up from germline, CDR1 is SNHLY and CDR2 is FYNNEI. The CDR3 has 11 amino acids. V lost 6 bases and J lost 2, with 4 bases in between.

This chain joins TRBV28 and TRBJ1-4; 7 positions match TRBD1. Germline V gene sequence: CDR1 MDHEN, CDR2 SYDVKM. With 8 bases clipped from V and 9 bases from J, the junction kept 9 bases outside the gene matches. The CDR3 runs 13 residues. The DNA for the CDR3 is TGTGCCAGCGGGCTTAACAGGGGTCAAAAACTGTTTTTT. Translating gives CASGLNRGQKLFF.

V usage is TRBV19 and J usage is TRBJ2-5; 13 nucleotides align to TRBD2. Germline V lookup: CDR1 LNHDA, CDR2 SQIVND (reference sequence). There are 15 residues in the CDR3. Losses at the gene ends were 4 bases for V and 5 bases for J; bases not matched to a gene: 4. The CDR3 nucleotides are TGTGCCAGTAGTAGACTAGCGGGGGGAAAGGAGACCCAGTACTTC. The encoded protein is CASSRLAGGKETQYF.

Here the CDR3 DNA reads TGTGCCAGTAGAGGAGTACCCGCGGTCCCAAACTATGGCTACACCTTC. This sequence encodes CASRGVPAVPNYGYTF. The chain recombines TRBV19 with TRBJ1-2; D is ambiguous. V gave up 6 bases and J gave up 2 bases, with 19 bases separating them. The CDR3 has 16 residues. Germline V gene data show CDR1 as LNHDA and CDR2 as SQIVND (reference sequence).

This chain uses TRBV7-6 with TRBJ1-4; no definite D call. The V end lost 2 bases, the J end lost 3 bases, and 7 bases lay between the germline ends. The CDR3 is 14 amino acids. Germline V gives CDR1 SGHVS, CDR2 FNYEAQ. The CDR3 region has the DNA TGTGCCAGCAGCTTACGGGGAGCTAATGAAAAACTGTTTTTT. It encodes CASSLRGANEKLFF.

This clone occurred once. The chain recombines TRBV7-8 with TRBJ1-2; D uncertain. This CDR3 spans 14 amino acids. The germline gives CDR1 SGHVS, CDR2 FQNEAQ. V gave up 4 bases and J gave up 3 bases, with 12 bases separating them. The CDR3, as DNA: TGTGCCAGCAGCTCCCGGAGGCTAGACTATGGCTACACCTTC. This sequence encodes CASSSRRLDYGYTF.

CDR3 DNA: TGCGCCAGCAGCTCTACTCGGGGGGGCATCTACGAGCAGTACTTC. This translates into CASSSTRGGIYEQYF. The gene calls are TRBV5-1 and TRBJ2-7; 8 nucleotides align to TRBD2. V lost 3 bases, J lost 3 bases, and 8 bases stayed unmatched. The germline CDR1 and CDR2 sequences are SGHRS and YFSETQ. There are 15 residues in the CDR3.

This clone occurred a few times. J is TRBJ1-6 and V is TRBV2, with 8 bases fitting TRBD1. The CDR3 is 13 amino acids. CDR1 is SNHLY, CDR2 FYNNEI, per germline. With V trimmed by 3 bases and J by 9 bases, 1 base remained unmatched. CDR3: CASSDRGRSPLHF. DNA of the CDR3: TGTGCCAGCAGTGACAGGGGGCGTTCACCCCTCCACTTT.

This chain uses TRBV28 with TRBJ1-6; 8 nucleotides match TRBD1. J gave up 6 bases and V 5 bases, and 9 bases lay outside the gene matches. The germline V gene has CDR1 MDHEN and CDR2 SYDVKM. The CDR3 has 16 residues. CDR3 nucleotide sequence: TGTGCCAGCAGTCTCGGACAGGGCGTACTTAATTCACCCCTCCACTTT. This encodes CASSLGQGVLNSPLHF.

The rearrangement joins TRBV2 to TRBJ2-5; perhaps TRBD2 as D (5 bases). Trimming took off 0 bases at V and 2 bases at J, with 16 bases between the two ends. CDR3 length: 17 amino acids. The germline V gene has CDR1 SNHLY and CDR2 FYNNEI. CDR3 DNA: TGTGCCAGCAGTGAAGCCGAAAACGTACTAGGGCAAGAGACCCAGTACTTC. Translated: CASSEAENVLGQETQYF.

The rearrangement links TRBV28 to TRBJ1-1; perhaps TRBD1 as D (6 bases). CDR3 length: 13 residues. CDR1 and CDR2 from the germline V gene are MDHEN and SYDVKM. The V and J ends lost 2 bases and 6 bases respectively, with 10 bases between them. CDR3: CASSLAGVPEAFF. The CDR3, as DNA: TGTGCCAGCAGTTTAGCAGGGGTCCCTGAAGCTTTCTTT.

CDR3 sequence reads: CASSLNSGTGPYGYTF. DNA of the CDR3: TGCGCCAGCAGTTTAAACTCCGGGACAGGACCTTATGGCTACACCTTC. The chain carries TRBV5-1 and TRBJ1-2, with TRBD1 matching over 8 bases. The CDR3 runs 16 residues. With V trimmed by 5 bases and J by 5 bases, 14 bases remained unmatched. Germline CDR1 reads SGHRS; CDR2 reads YFSETQ. Combining the CDR3 with reference TRBV5-1 and TRBJ1-2 gives the whole variable domain KAGVTQTPRYLIKTRGQQVTLSCSPISGHRSVSWYQQTPGQGLQFLFEYFSETQRNKGNFPGRFSGRQFSNSRSEMNVSTLELGDSALYLCASSLNSGTGPYGYTFGSGTRLTVV.

The chain uses TRBV28 and TRBJ1-4; D unclear. V lost 3 bases and J 12 bases, leaving 8 bases between the germline ends. Germline CDR1 is MDHEN and CDR2 is SYDVKM. The CDR3 length is 11 residues. The DNA for the CDR3 is TGTGCCAGCAGTTTCGTGGGAGAACTGTTTTTT. Protein product: CASSFVGELFF.